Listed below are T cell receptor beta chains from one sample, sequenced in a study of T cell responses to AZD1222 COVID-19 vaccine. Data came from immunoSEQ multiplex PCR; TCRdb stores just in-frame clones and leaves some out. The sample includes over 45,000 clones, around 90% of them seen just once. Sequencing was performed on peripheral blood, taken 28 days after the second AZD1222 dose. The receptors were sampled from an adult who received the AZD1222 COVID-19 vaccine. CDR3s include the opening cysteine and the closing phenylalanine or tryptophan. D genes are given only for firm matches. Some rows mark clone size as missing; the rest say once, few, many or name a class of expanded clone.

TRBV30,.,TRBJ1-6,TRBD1,TGTGCCTGGGGGGGACAGACGAATTCACCCCTCCACTTT,CAWGGQTNSPLHF
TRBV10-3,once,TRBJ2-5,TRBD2,TGTGCCATCAGTGGGGGACTAGCGGGAGGTCGGGCCGAGACCCAGTACTTC,CAISGGLAGGRAETQYF
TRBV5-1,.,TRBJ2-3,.,TGCGCCAGCAGCTCCGTCCTCAGGGGGGGGACAGATACGCAGTATTTT,CASSSVLRGGTDTQYF
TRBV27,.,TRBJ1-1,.,TGTGCCAGCAGGTGGGGGGGTGAAGCTTTCTTT,CASRWGGEAFF
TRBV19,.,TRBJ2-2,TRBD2,TGTGCCAGTACGGGGACTAGAAACACCGGGGAGCTGTTTTTT,CASTGTRNTGELFF
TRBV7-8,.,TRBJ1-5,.,TGTGCCAGCAGCTTAGCGTTAGGAGTCAGGGGCAATCAGCCCCAGCATTTT,CASSLALGVRGNQPQHF
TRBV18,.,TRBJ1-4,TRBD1,TGTGCCAGCTCACCACAAGGACAGGGTTCCGGGGTTAATGAAAAACTGTTTTTT,CASSPQGQGSGVNEKLFF
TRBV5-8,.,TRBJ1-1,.,TGTGCCAGCAGCTTGGGGGTCGCTGGGGTAGGGTTTACTGAAGCTTTCTTT,CASSLGVAGVGFTEAFF
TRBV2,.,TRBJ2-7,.,TGTGCCAGCAGTGAATTCAGAAGCTCCTACGAGCAGTACTTC,CASSEFRSSYEQYF
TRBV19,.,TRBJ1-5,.,TGTGCCAGTAGTATAAGTGCCAGGGGAAGACCTCAGCCCCAGCATTTT,CASSISARGRPQPQHF
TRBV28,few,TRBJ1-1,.,TGTGCCAGCAGGGGGGGGTTGAACACTGAAGCTTTCTTT,CASRGGLNTEAFF
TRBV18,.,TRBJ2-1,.,TGTGCCAGCTCACCACTTTCGGTGGGCGGGCTCAATGAGCAGTTCTTC,CASSPLSVGGLNEQFF
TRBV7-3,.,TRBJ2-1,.,TGTGCCAGCAGCTTAAATTCTGGGGGGACCTCCTACAATGAGCAGTTCTTC,CASSLNSGGTSYNEQFF
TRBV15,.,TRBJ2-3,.,TGTGCCACCAGCGTGCCAGGAGATACGCAGTATTTT,CATSVPGDTQYF
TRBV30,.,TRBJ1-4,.,TGTGCCTGGATGTCGGGACTTAATGAAAAACTGTTTTTT,CAWMSGLNEKLFF
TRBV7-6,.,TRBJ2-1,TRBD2,TGTGCCAGCAGCTTACAGGGAGGGGATGGGGTCTTC,CASSLQGGDGVF
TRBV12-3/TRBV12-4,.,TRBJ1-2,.,TGTGCCAGCAGAAGGGGGAACTATGGCTACACCTTC,CASRRGNYGYTF
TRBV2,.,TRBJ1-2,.,TGTGCCAGCCGGAGGAATCTGTATGGCTACACCTTC,CASRRNLYGYTF
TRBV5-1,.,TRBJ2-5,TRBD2,TGCGCCAGCAGCTTGGAGGGTAGCGGGAGAAAAGAGACCCAGTACTTC,CASSLEGSGRKETQYF
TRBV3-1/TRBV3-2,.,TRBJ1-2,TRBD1,TGTGCCAGCAGCCAACTCCGACAGGGGGCGAGAATGGGTGGCTACACCTTC,CASSQLRQGARMGGYTF